The entry that follows covers one TCR beta chain sequence. TCR beta chains were sequenced at survey level with immunoSEQ. Method: immunoSEQ multiplex PCR; TCRdb's copy keeps in-frame clones and lacks some. The table has roughly 68,000 clones, 80% to 95% seen once. The CDR3 is 16 residues long. J gave up 3 bases and V 4 bases, and 4 bases lay outside the gene matches. Germline lookup yields CDR1 SGHNT and CDR2 YENEEA. The specimen sequenced was PBMCs. The chain carries TRBV11-3 and TRBJ2-3, with TRBD2 matching over 13 bases. This TCR was sampled from a man between 35 and 55 years old with rheumatoid arthritis. Here the CDR3 reads CASSSGLAGETDTQYF. CDR3 coding DNA: TGTGCCAGCAGCTCTGGACTAGCGGGAGAAACAGATACGCAGTATTTT.